This T cell receptor beta chain was retrieved from a study of cytotoxic CD8 clonotypes in ibrutinib-treated CLL. About the study: Included were roughly ten relapsed/refractory and about 14 treatment-naive patients, of whom approximately 17 were IGHV unmutated.

Sequencing was performed with immunoSEQ multiplex PCR; in TCRdb, only in-frame clones are kept and a portion is missing. There are 270,000 or so clones in the sample; approximately 76% occur only once, and 5.6% lies in the top ten. The V gene's germline CDR1 is SGDLS and CDR2 YYNGEE. The ends lost 0 bases at V and 4 bases at J; junction bases unmatched: 7. There are 16 residues in the CDR3. The chain carries TRBV9 and TRBJ2-3, with 8 bases fitting TRBD2. Specimen: PBMCs, collected at disease progression, from a patient treated with ibrutinib. The sequence was collected from a human donor with chronic lymphocytic leukemia. CDR3 DNA sequence: TGTGCCAGCAGCGTAGCTGGGCTAGCGGGCGCAGATACGCAGTATTTT. Translation gives CASSVAGLAGADTQYF.